These 7 T cell receptor beta chains came from one sample sequenced in a study of vaccination and CD4 T cells after COVID-19. Noted treatment: roughly 10-day PBMC culture with coronavirus spike peptide pools or control peptides (ViraFEST assay). What these receptors recognize is not known. Cultured CD4+ T cells had their DNA profiled by the Oncomine TCR Beta short-read assay. Each CDR3 protein gets one entry after TCRdb re-called the PCR reads with MiXCR. The table shows about 20,000 distinct CDR3 sequences, with 45% to 70% occurring only once. Material for sequencing was CD4+ T cells from blood, cultured in vitro. Every receptor here comes from a human donor who had recovered from COVID-19.

V is TRBV6-2 or TRBV6-3 and J is TRBJ1-5, with D maybe TRBD1 (6 bases). CDR3 length: 14 residues. Germline values: CDR1 MNHEY, CDR2 SVGEGT. Deletions cut 6 bases from V and 3 bases from J, with 12 bases between. Here the CDR3 reads CASRQGWANQPQHF. The DNA of the CDR3 is TGTGCCAGCAGACAGGGCTGGGCCAATCAGCCCCAGCATTTT.

The chain recombines TRBV6-4 with TRBJ2-3; the match to TRBD2 covers 10 bases. Unmatched junction bases numbered 3, after V lost 2 bases and J lost 1 base. The CDR3 loop spans 16 amino acids. CDR1 is MRHNA, CDR2 SNTAGT, per germline. The CDR3 sequence: CASSDGTSDGTDTQYF. CDR3 nucleotides: TGTGCCAGCAGTGACGGGACTAGCGACGGCACAGATACGCAGTATTTT.

The gene calls are TRBV28 and TRBJ1-4; D unresolved. This CDR3 spans 15 amino acids. Germline V gives CDR1 MDHEN, CDR2 SYDVKM. Between the trimmed V and J ends, which lost 3 bases and 8 bases, there was a span of 16 bases. The CDR3, as DNA: TGTGCCAGCAGTTTCCGGTACCCCGGAGGGGAAAAACTGTTTTTT. Its protein is CASSFRYPGGEKLFF.

The chain uses TRBV7-9 and TRBJ2-7, with 7 bases aligning to TRBD2. V shed 2 bases and J 4 bases; nucleotides not matched to a gene: 8. Germline V gene lookup returns CDR1 SEHNR and CDR2 FQNEAQ (reference sequence). The CDR3 has 15 residues. In nucleotides, the CDR3 is TGTGCCAGCAGCTTATGGGGTAGCGGGCTATACGAGCAGTACTTC. This encodes CASSLWGSGLYEQYF. The whole variable domain, remainder taken from reference TRBV7-9 and TRBJ2-7, is DTGVSQNPRHKITKRGQNVTFRCDPISEHNRLYWYRQTLGQGPEFLTYFQNEAQLEKSRLLSDRFSAERPKGSFSTLEIQRTEQGDSAMYLCASSLWGSGLYEQYFGPGTRLTVT.

This chain connects TRBV2 to TRBJ1-1; D is ambiguous. The CDR3 sequence is 13 residues long. Germline CDR1 is SNHLY and CDR2 is FYNNEI. V gave up 1 base and J gave up 10 bases, with 13 bases separating them. The CDR3, as DNA: TGTGCCAGCAGTGAAGTAGTGGGGTTATCAGCTTTCTTT. Protein sequence: CASSEVVGLSAFF.

The J gene is TRBJ2-3, the V gene TRBV7-9; tentative D call: TRBD2 (5 bases). V dropped 8 bases and J dropped 3 bases, with 9 bases sitting between them. The CDR3 runs to 12 residues. Germline V lookup: CDR1 SEHNR, CDR2 FQNEAQ (reference sequence). CDR3 bases: TGTGCCAGCCGGGGATGGACAGATACGCAGTATTTT. Amino acid sequence: CASRGWTDTQYF.

This chain joins TRBV19 and TRBJ2-4; D not certain. Germline loops: CDR1 LNHDA, CDR2 SQIVND (reference sequence). This CDR3 is 16 amino acids long. Trimming pared 1 base from V and 0 bases from J, leaving 10 bases between. CDR3 protein: CASSIAWTLAKNIQYF. As DNA, the CDR3 is TGTGCCAGTAGTATAGCGTGGACCTTAGCCAAAAACATTCAGTACTTC. Using reference TRBV19 and TRBJ2-4 for the parts outside the CDR3, the full variable domain is DGGITQSPKYLFRKEGQNVTLSCEQNLNHDAMYWYRQDPGQGLRLIYYSQIVNDFQKGDIAEGYSVSREKKESFPLTVTSAQKNPTAFYLCASSIAWTLAKNIQYFGAGTRLSVL.